This T cell receptor (beta chain) was identified in a study of blood T cell repertoires in COVID-19. Methods used by the authors: Estimation of nucleated cell counts relied on the amplification of reference gene primers. Generated by immunoSEQ multiplex PCR, the TCRdb table keeps only in-frame clones and is missing some. D and trimming were read from the DNA, whereas the V and J calls and clone size are those reported in that table. The repertoire holds roughly 230,000 clones, roughly 85% seen once, with less than 6.5% in the top ten. CDR1 MNHEY and CDR2 SVGAGI come from the germline V gene. J lost 1 base, V lost 6 bases, and 7 bases had no gene match. The CDR3 is 15 residues long.

The specimen was peripheral blood. The chain couples TRBV6-5 to TRBJ1-2; 8 bases fit TRBD1. The source of this sequence is a man aged 45-65 years with COVID-19, enrolled during active disease. The CDR3 protein is CASRPTGAGNYGYTF. CDR3 sequence (DNA): TGTGCCAGCAGACCGACAGGGGCGGGTAACTATGGCTACACCTTC.